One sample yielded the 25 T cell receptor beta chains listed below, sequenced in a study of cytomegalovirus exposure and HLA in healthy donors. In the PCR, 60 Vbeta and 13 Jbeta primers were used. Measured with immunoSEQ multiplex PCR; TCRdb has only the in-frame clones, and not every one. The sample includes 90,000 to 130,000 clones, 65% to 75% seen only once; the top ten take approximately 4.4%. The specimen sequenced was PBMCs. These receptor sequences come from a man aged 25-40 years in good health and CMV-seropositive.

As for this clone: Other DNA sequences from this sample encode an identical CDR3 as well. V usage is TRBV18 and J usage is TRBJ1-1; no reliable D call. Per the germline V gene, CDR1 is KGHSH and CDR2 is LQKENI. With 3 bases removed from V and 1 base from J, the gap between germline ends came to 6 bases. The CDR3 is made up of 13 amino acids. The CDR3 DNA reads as TGTGCCAGCTCACCCGGGAGGAACACTGAAGCTTTCTTT. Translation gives CASSPGRNTEAFF.

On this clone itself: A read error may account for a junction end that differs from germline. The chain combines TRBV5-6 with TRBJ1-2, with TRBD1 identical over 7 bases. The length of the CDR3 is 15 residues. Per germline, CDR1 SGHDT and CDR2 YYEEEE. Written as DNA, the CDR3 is TGTGCCAGCAGCTACGATACAGGGGCGGACTATGGCTACCCCTTC. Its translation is CASSYDTGADYGYPF.

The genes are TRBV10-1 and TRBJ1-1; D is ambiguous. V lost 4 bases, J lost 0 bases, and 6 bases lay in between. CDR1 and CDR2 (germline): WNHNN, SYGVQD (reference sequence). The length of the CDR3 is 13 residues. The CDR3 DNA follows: TGCGCCAGCAGTGGACAAATGAACACTGAAGCTTTCTTT. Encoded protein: CASSGQMNTEAFF.

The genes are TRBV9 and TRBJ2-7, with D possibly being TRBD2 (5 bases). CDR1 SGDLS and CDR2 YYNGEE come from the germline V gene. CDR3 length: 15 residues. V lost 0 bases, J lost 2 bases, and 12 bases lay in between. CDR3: CASSVAPAAAYEQYF. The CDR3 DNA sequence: TGTGCCAGCAGCGTAGCTCCAGCGGCCGCCTACGAGCAGTACTTC.

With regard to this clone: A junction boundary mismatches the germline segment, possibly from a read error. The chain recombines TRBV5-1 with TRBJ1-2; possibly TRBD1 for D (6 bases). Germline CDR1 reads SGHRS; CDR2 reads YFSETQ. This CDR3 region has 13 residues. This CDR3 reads CASSLAQGYGYPF. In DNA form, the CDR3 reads TGCGCCAGCAGCTTGGCACAGGGCTATGGCTACCCCTTC. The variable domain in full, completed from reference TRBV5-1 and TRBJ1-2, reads KAGVTQTPRYLIKTRGQQVTLSCSPISGHRSVSWYQQTPGQGLQFLFEYFSETQRNKGNFPGRFSGRQFSNSRSEMNVSTLELGDSALYLCASSLAQGYGYPFGSGTRLTVV.

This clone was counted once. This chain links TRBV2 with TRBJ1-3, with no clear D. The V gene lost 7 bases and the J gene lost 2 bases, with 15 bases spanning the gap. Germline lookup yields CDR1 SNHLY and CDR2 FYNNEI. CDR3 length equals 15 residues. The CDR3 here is CASNRNWAAGNTIYF. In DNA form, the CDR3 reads TGTGCCAGCAATCGTAATTGGGCAGCTGGAAACACCATATATTTT.

DNA for the CDR3: TGCAGCGTTGAGTTAGGGAGGGGCGGGTATGGCTACACCTTC. It translates to CSVELGRGGYGYTF. The rearrangement links TRBV29-1 to TRBJ1-2, with D perhaps TRBD1 (5 bases). Trimming removed 3 bases at V and 5 bases at J, with 16 bases between. This CDR3 spans 14 amino acids. Germline V lookup: CDR1 SQVTM, CDR2 ANQGSEA.

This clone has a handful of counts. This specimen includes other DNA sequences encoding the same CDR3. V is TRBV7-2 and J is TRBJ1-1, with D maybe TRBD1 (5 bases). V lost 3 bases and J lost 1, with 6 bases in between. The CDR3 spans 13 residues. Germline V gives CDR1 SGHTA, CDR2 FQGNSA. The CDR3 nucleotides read TGTGCCAGCAGCTTCGGGGGGAACACTGAAGCTTTCTTT. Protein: CASSFGGNTEAFF.

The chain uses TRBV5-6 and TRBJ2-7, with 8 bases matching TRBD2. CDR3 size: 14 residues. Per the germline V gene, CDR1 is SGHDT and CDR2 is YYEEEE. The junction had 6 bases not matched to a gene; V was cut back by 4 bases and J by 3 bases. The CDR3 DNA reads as TGTGCCAGCAGCGCGGGGGGAGGGGTCTACGAGCAGTACTTC. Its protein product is CASSAGGGVYEQYF.

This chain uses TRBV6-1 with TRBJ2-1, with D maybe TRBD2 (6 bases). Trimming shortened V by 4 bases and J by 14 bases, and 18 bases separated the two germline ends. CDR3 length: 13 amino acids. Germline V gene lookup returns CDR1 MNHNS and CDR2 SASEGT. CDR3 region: CASSGGGAVGKFF. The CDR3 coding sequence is TGTGCCAGCAGTGGAGGAGGGGCTGTTGGAAAGTTCTTC.

CDR3 loop: CASSQDPAQEVANTGELFF. DNA for the CDR3: TGCGCCAGCAGCCAAGATCCGGCTCAAGAGGTAGCGAACACCGGGGAGCTGTTTTTT. V is TRBV4-3 and J is TRBJ2-2, with D unclear. This CDR3 region has 19 residues. V was shortened by 0 bases and J by 0 bases, with 17 bases between the two germline ends. Germline V gives CDR1 LGHNA, CDR2 YSLEER.

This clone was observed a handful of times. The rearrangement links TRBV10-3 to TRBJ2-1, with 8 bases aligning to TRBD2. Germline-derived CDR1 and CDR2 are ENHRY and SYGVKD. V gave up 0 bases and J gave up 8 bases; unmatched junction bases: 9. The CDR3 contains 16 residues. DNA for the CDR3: TGTGCCATCAGTGAGTCAAGCCTAGCGGGCAGAGATGAGCAGTTCTTC. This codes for CAISESSLAGRDEQFF.

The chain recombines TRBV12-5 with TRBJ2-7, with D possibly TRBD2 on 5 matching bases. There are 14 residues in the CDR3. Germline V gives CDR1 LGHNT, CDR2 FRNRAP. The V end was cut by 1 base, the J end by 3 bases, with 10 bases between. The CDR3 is CASGLDGGDYEQYF. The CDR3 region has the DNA TGTGCTAGTGGTTTGGACGGAGGAGACTACGAGCAGTACTTC.

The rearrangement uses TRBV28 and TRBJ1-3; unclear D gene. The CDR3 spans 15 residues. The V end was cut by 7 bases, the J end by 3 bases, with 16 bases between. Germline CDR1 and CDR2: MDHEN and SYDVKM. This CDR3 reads CASTSGVISGNTIYF. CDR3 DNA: TGTGCCAGCACCTCCGGGGTGATAAGTGGAAACACCATATATTTT.

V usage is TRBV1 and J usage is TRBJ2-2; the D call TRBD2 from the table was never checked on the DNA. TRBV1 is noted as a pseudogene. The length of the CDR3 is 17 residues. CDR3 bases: TGCACCAGCAGCCAAGATAGGGGCGGGGGTAACACCGGGGAGCTGTTTTTT. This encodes CTSSQDRGGGNTGELFF.

Here the CDR3 reads CASSGGGSSYEQYF. CDR3 in DNA: TGTGCCAGCTCAGGGGGGGGGAGCTCCTACGAGCAGTACTTC. The rearrangement joins TRBV18 to TRBJ2-7, with TRBD2 identical over 7 bases. V was clipped by 5 bases and J by 0 bases; unmatched bases: 4. Germline CDR1 reads KGHSH; CDR2 reads LQKENI. This CDR3 comprises 14 residues.

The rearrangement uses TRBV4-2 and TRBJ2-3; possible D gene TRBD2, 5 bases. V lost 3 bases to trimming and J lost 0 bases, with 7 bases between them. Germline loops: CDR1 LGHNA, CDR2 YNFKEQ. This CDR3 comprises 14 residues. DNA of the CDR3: TGTGCCAGCAGCCAGGGAGAAAGCACAGATACGCAGTATTTT. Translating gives CASSQGESTDTQYF.

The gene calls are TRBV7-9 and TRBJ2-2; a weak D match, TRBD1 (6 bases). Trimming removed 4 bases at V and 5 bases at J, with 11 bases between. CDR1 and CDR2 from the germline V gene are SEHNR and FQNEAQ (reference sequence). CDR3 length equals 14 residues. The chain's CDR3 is CASSSGQFTGELFF. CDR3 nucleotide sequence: TGTGCCAGCAGCTCCGGACAGTTTACCGGGGAGCTGTTTTTT.

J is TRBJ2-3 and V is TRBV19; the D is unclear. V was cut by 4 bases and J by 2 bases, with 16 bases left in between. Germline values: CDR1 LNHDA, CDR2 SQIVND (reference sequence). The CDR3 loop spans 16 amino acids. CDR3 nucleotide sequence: TGTGCCAGTAGTACCCAGAATTCAGGTTCCACAGATACGCAGTATTTT. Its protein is CASSTQNSGSTDTQYF.

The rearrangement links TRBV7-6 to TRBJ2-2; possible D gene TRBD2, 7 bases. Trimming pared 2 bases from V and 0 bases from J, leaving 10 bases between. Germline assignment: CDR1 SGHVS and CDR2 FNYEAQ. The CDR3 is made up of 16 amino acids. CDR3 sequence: CASSLQGGANTGELFF. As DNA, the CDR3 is TGTGCCAGCAGCTTACAAGGGGGGGCGAACACCGGGGAGCTGTTTTTT.

The CDR3 loop is CASSEGFSAGRDTQYF. Written as DNA, the CDR3 is TGTGCCAGCAGTGAGGGGTTTTCCGCGGGCCGAGATACGCAGTATTTT. The chain carries TRBV2 and TRBJ2-3; a possible D gene is TRBD2 (5 bases). Germline CDR1 and CDR2: SNHLY and FYNNEI. This CDR3 region has 16 residues. Trimming took 3 bases from V and 5 from J, leaving 18 bases between them. Complete variable domain (other parts from reference TRBV2 and TRBJ2-3): EPEVTQTPSHQVTQMGQEVILRCVPISNHLYFYWYRQILGQKVEFLVSFYNNEISEKSEIFDDQFSVERPDGSNFTLKIRSTKLEDSAMYFCASSEGFSAGRDTQYFGPGTRLTVL.

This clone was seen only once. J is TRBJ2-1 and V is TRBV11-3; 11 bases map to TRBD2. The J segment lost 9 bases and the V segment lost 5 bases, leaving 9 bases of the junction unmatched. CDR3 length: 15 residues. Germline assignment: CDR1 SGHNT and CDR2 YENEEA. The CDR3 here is CASSETSGGPGEQFF. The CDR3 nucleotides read TGTGCCAGCAGCGAAACTAGCGGGGGCCCGGGTGAGCAGTTCTTC.

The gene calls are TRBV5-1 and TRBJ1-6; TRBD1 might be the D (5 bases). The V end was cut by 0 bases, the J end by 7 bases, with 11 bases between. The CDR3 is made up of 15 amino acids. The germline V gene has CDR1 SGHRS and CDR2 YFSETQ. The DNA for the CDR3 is TGCGCCAGCAGCTTGGGTGGGGCGGGGAATTCACCCCTCCACTTT. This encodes CASSLGGAGNSPLHF.

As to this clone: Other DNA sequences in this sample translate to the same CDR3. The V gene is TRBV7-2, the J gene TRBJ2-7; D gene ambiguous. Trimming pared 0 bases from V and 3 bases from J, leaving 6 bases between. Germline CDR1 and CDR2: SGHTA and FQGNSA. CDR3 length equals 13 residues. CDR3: CASSLASSYEQYF. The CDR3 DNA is TGTGCCAGCAGCTTAGCGTCTAGCTACGAGCAGTACTTC. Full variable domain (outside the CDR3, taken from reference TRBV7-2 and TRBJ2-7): GAGVSQSPSNKVTEKGKDVELRCDPISGHTALYWYRQSLGQGLEFLIYFQGNSAPDKSGLPSDRFSAERTGGSVSTLTIQRTQQEDSAVYLCASSLASSYEQYFGPGTRLTVT.

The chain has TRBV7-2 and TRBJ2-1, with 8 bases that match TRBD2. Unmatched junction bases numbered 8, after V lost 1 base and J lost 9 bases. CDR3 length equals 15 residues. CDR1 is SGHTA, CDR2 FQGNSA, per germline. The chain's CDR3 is CASSLEGGGRSEQFF. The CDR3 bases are TGTGCCAGCAGCTTAGAGGGCGGGGGGAGGAGTGAGCAGTTCTTC.